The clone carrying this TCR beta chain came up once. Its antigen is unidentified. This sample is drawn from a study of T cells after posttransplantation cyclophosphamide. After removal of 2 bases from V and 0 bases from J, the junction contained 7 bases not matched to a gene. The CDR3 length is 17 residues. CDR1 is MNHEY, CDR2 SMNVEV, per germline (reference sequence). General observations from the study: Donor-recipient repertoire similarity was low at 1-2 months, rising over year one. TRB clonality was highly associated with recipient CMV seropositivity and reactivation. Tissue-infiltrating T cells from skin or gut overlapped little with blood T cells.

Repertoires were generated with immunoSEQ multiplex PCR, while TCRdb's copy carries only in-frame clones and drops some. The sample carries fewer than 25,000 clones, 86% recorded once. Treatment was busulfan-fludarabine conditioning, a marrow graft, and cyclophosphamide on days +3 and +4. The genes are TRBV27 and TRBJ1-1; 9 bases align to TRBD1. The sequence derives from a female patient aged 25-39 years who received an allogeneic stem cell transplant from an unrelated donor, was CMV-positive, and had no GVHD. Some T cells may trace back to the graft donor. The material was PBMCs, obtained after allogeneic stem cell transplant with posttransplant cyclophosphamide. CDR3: CASSLHGQGIMNTEAFF. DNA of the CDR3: TGTGCCAGCAGTTTACACGGACAGGGGATTATGAACACTGAAGCTTTCTTT.